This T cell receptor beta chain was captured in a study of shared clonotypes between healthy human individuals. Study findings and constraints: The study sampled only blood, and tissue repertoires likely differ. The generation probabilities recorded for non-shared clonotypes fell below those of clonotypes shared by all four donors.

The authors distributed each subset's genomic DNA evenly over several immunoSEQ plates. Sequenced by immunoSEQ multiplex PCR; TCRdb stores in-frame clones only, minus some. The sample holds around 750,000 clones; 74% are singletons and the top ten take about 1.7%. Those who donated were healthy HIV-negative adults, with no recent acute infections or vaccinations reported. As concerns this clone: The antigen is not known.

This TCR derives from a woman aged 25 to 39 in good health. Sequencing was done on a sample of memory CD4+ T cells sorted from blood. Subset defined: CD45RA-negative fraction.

The CDR3 region has the DNA TGTGCCAGCAGCCCAGGACTAGCTGGGTTACAGCAGTACTTC. This codes for CASSPGLAGLQQYF. The J gene is TRBJ2-7, the V gene TRBV7-9, with 8 bases fitting TRBD2. Germline trimming cut 5 bases from V and 8 bases from J; bases unmatched to any gene: 11. The CDR3 is 14 amino acids. Germline assignment: CDR1 SEHNR and CDR2 FQNEAQ (reference sequence).